The clone carrying this TCR beta chain was seen more than once but under ten times. Its antigen is not identified. This entry is derived from a study of T cells in Graves' hyperthyroidism and ophthalmopathy. Study conclusions and caveats: Ophthalmopathy was predicted by the model a median of roughly 6.6 months ahead of onset. Researchers found most expanded thyroid clonotypes above 0.001 in blood as well.

Amplified regions were TCR beta CDR3 sequences from RNA transcripts. HTBI primers were used for first-round RT-PCR of the TCR CDR3. TCRdb reprocessed the multiplex PCR reads via MiXCR and lists one record per CDR3 protein. The sample consists of around 350,000 distinct CDR3 sequences, over 10% of them appearing once. Uncontrolled infection, other autoimmune disease, pregnancy or lactation barred patients from enrollment. PBMCs were collected from an approximately 9.5 ml volume of fresh peripheral blood. V shed 1 base and J shed 0 bases, with 6 bases lying between them. The CDR3 runs 14 residues. CDR1 LNHDA and CDR2 SQIVND come from the germline V gene (reference sequence).

Sequenced: blood. The receptor comes from a young woman with Graves' hyperthyroidism. The chain is built from TRBV19 and TRBJ1-1, with D uncertain. The CDR3 loop is CASSIGHLNTEAFF. The CDR3 region has the DNA TGTGCCAGTAGTATAGGACACCTGAACACTGAAGCTTTCTTT.